What follows are 10 T cell receptor beta chains derived from one specimen sequenced in a study of cytomegalovirus exposure and HLA in healthy donors (dated by TCRdb to the late 2010s). Library prep was done by the immunoSEQ multiplex PCR assay. A mixture of 60 forward primers for TCR Vbeta segments and 13 reverse primers for TCR Jbeta segments was used in the multiplex PCR. TCRdb stores this immuneACCESS table with in-frame sequences only. Part of the clones is absent; in the studies checked, under half of the shortfall reflects unresolved V genes, and no reason is known for the rest. Across this sample there are approximately 35,000 clones, with over 60% seen only once. The ten largest clonotypes hold around 10% of the sample. The sequenced sample consisted of PBMCs. The receptor set was obtained from a man aged 35 to 55 in good health and CMV-seropositive.

Here the CDR3 reads CASKYVGTDTQYF. The CDR3 bases are TGTGCCAGTAAGTACGTAGGCACAGATACGCAGTATTTT. The rearrangement uses TRBV19 and TRBJ2-3; D remains ambiguous. CDR1 is LNHDA, CDR2 SQIVND, per germline (reference sequence). Trimming cost V 7 bases and J 1 base, with 9 bases left between them. The CDR3 length is 13 residues. Full variable domain (remainder filled in from reference TRBV19 and TRBJ2-3): DGGITQSPKYLFRKEGQNVTLSCEQNLNHDAMYWYRQDPGQGLRLIYYSQIVNDFQKGDIAEGYSVSREKKESFPLTVTSAQKNPTAFYLCASKYVGTDTQYFGPGTRLTVL.

This rearrangement joins TRBV4-1 to TRBJ2-5, with 10 bases fitting TRBD2. With V trimmed by 0 bases and J by 5 bases, 9 bases remained unmatched. The CDR3 spans 17 residues. Germline CDR1 MGHRA, CDR2 YSYEKL. CDR3 loop: CASSQDCERGGLETQYF. The CDR3 region has the DNA TGCGCCAGCAGCCAAGATTGCGAGCGGGGGGGCCTCGAGACCCAGTACTTC.

The chain has TRBV6-6 and TRBJ1-5; D is perhaps TRBD1 (5 bases). This CDR3 region has 12 residues. Germline lookup yields CDR1 MNHNY and CDR2 SVGAGI (reference sequence). V dropped 4 bases and J dropped 7 bases, with 8 bases sitting between them. This chain's CDR3 is CASSLGGQPQHF. In DNA form, the CDR3 reads TGTGCCAGCAGTTTGGGGGGACAGCCCCAGCATTTT.

The chain carries TRBV27 and TRBJ2-7; TRBD1 matches 9 bases. V gave up 6 bases and J gave up 5 bases; unmatched junction bases: 5. The germline V gene has CDR1 MNHEY and CDR2 SMNVEV (reference sequence). The CDR3 covers 13 residues. CDR3 in amino acids: CASRDTGGDEQYF. CDR3 DNA: TGTGCCAGCAGAGATACAGGGGGCGACGAGCAGTACTTC.

This clone was seen a handful of times. CDR3: CASSQGRGTEIEAFF. The CDR3 DNA sequence: TGTGCCAGCAGCCAAGGGAGAGGAACCGAAATTGAAGCTTTCTTT. This sequence joins TRBV4-2 and TRBJ1-1, with D unclear. Germline values: CDR1 LGHNA, CDR2 YNFKEQ. The CDR3 spans 15 residues. V lost 1 base, J lost 7 bases, and 16 bases lay in between.

The chain recombines TRBV9 with TRBJ2-6; D remains unclear. V gave up 8 bases and J gave up 0 bases, with 6 bases separating them. Germline V gives CDR1 SGDLS, CDR2 YYNGEE. This CDR3 is 13 amino acids long. The CDR3 DNA reads TGTGCCAGTACAGACTCTGGGGCCAACGTCCTGACTTTC. It encodes CASTDSGANVLTF.

There are a few counts of this clone. The J gene is TRBJ2-3, the V gene TRBV7-2; 15 bases are shared with TRBD2. V gave up 5 bases and J gave up 8 bases; unmatched junction bases: 11. CDR1 and CDR2 (germline): SGHTA, FQGNSA. The CDR3 has 17 amino acids. The CDR3 DNA follows: TGTGCCAGCAGCGACCCGGGACTAGCGGGGGGCGGGGGTACGCAGTATTTT. This encodes CASSDPGLAGGGGTQYF.

Details on this clone: The sample has other DNA sequences that encode this CDR3 too. The chain has TRBV29-1 and TRBJ1-2; tentatively, D is TRBD1 (6 bases). V dropped 4 bases and J dropped 6 bases, with 12 bases sitting between them. The CDR3 has 12 amino acids. Germline values: CDR1 SQVTM, CDR2 ANQGSEA. Written as DNA, the CDR3 is TGCAGCGTTGGTTGGGGGGGCGATGGCTACACCTTC. This codes for CSVGWGGDGYTF.

The genes are TRBV6-5 and TRBJ2-4; D remains ambiguous. This CDR3 region has 11 residues. Trimming shortened V by 10 bases and J by 0 bases, and 4 bases separated the two germline ends. In germline, CDR1 is MNHEY, CDR2 SVGAGI. The CDR3: CATLAKNIQYF. CDR3 in DNA: TGTGCCACCCTAGCCAAAAACATTCAGTACTTC.

This rearrangement joins TRBV7-2 to TRBJ2-7, with a possible D match to TRBD2 (7 bases). The CDR3 has 13 residues. V shed 5 bases and J shed 2 bases, with 10 bases lying between them. CDR1 and CDR2 from the germline V gene are SGHTA and FQGNSA. The CDR3 protein is CASSGRGAYEQYF. CDR3 bases: TGTGCCAGCAGCGGGAGGGGGGCCTACGAGCAGTACTTC.